This T cell receptor (beta chain) was recorded in a study of beta chain features in type 1 diabetes (dated by TCRdb to the late 2010s). Describing the broader study: No differences in mean age, gender distribution, total cell number or subset yield were found between patients and healthy donors. A total of about 110,000,000 sorted cells were examined across all samples, and a strong correlation was observed between cell number per subset and RNA yield. The study compared the TCRB repertoires of sorted circulating CD4+ T cell subsets in recently diagnosed type 1 diabetes patients with those in matched healthy donors. Regulatory and stem cell-like memory subsets were isolated from only 8 patients and roughly eight healthy donors, whereas naive and central memory subsets came from all 28 donors.

A single peripheral blood draw of approximately 100 mL on average was collected from each donor into heparinised tubes. A BD FACSAria II was used to sort naive, central memory, regulatory and stem cell-like memory CD4+ T cells with a panel that included CD45RO, CCR7, CD25, CD127, CD95 and CD27. All sorted populations exceeded 95% purity. PBMCs were isolated immediately by Lymphoprep density gradient centrifugation and stained directly without culture. Samples were stained and sorted in pairs, with one healthy donor and one patient per experiment, so that batch effects were minimized. Including cysteine and phenylalanine, the CDR3 has 15 amino acids. Only the CDR3 DNA stays, 45 bases, in frame from base 1. The germline V gene specifies KGHSH as CDR1 and LQKENI as CDR2. V drops 6 bases and J drops 2 bases, leaving 17 bases in between. The entire amount of isolated RNA was reverse transcribed using the High Capacity cDNA Reverse Transcription Kit, so the sequenced TCRB transcripts were expressed ones. Deep immunoSEQ sequencing was performed on naive, central memory and regulatory T cell samples, with an average of around 3.4 million total reads per sample. Sorted cells were lysed in RLT buffer and RNA was extracted with DNase-treated RNeasy Micro or Mini kits, depending on cell number. Each cell subset was processed on its own to prevent cross-contamination, while patient and healthy donor samples were processed together. The immunoSEQ multiplex PCR was used to amplify TCRB sequences from cDNA, yielding 87-bp fragments that span the CDR3 region. Amplicons were sequenced on the Illumina HiSeq platform. The original pipeline was this. Synthetic template baselines were used to correct PCR bias computationally, reads within Hamming distance 2 were collapsed together, and singletons that could not be merged were discarded. Reads were aligned against IMGT so that V, D and J genes, CDR3 length and insertions or deletions at six rearrangement sites could be assigned. Within each subset, clonotype counts were normalized to sorted cell number, after which true diversity and Gini coefficients were computed with the tcR R package. The overlap coefficient, calculated on TCRB nucleotide sequences, was used to measure repertoire sharing. As a proxy for the pre-selection repertoire, out-of-frame TCRB sequences from naive cells were analyzed. Drawn from immuneACCESS, this table holds only the in-frame rearrangements with V and J called that TCRdb kept. Clones are partly lost; checked studies trace under half to an unresolved V gene and leave the rest unexplained. V, J and clone size are those of that table, while D and trimming were read from the DNA. The table for this sample lists 810,000 or so clones; 15% to 20% of them were counted only once. The top ten clones comprise 0.023% of the sample.

The investigation overall reported the following: HLA sub-analyses involved small numbers of individuals, so any influence of HLA type on TCRB rearrangement remained unresolved. Shorter templates might be favored by PCR, yet because patient and control samples were amplified and corrected together, any such skew would affect both groups equally. Naive, central memory and regulatory TCRB repertoires appeared to be more similar among patients than among healthy donors. In all four CD4+ subsets, TCRB CDR3 length was moderately but significantly shorter in type 1 diabetes patients. Patients with type 1 diabetes made fewer insertions and deleted more nucleotides at VDJ recombination sites, implying thymic rearrangement abnormalities. Because cDNA rather than genomic DNA was sequenced, highly expressing activated cells could have been over-represented, although no difference in activation and CD3 levels was found between groups.

This clone was picked up a small number of times. The clone's antigen remains unknown. Base qualities are not recorded, but no much larger clone differs from it by a single base. The rearrangement joined TRBV18 to TRBJ2-7; the D gene is possibly TRBD2, with 6 bases matching. The sequenced material came from naive CD4+ T cells from blood. In the paper's terms, the cell subset or site label means: true naive CD4+ T cells. This receptor was taken from a woman aged 18-29 years in good health. The nucleotide sequence is given as TGTGCCAGCTCCCCTGGGGAGGCAGTGGCCTACGAGCAGTACTTC. Its protein is CASSPGEAVAYEQYF.